A single sample gave rise to the 7 T cell receptor beta chains below, sequenced in a study of Tregs in tolerant kidney transplant recipients. The repertoire was sequenced with immunoSEQ multiplex PCR; TCRdb's copy has only in-frame clones and lacks some. The repertoire holds 90,000 to 120,000 clones, 85% to 90% seen once, with approximately 0.34% in the top ten. The source material was CD4+ T cells from blood, sampled before the transplant. The receptors originated from a human donor who received a combined kidney and bone marrow transplant.

This chain links TRBV6-4 with TRBJ2-2; a weak D match, TRBD1 (5 bases). The germline CDR1 and CDR2 sequences are MRHNA and SNTAGT. The V end lost 8 bases, the J end lost 7 bases, and 11 bases lay between the germline ends. The CDR3 contains 12 residues. This CDR3 is CASARVDGELFF. The DNA of the CDR3 is TGTGCCAGCGCCAGGGTGGACGGGGAGCTGTTTTTT.

The CDR3 protein is CAGVRRTGELFF. CDR3 DNA sequence: TGTGCCGGAGTGCGGCGCACCGGGGAGCTGTTTTTT. The chain combines TRBV27 with TRBJ2-2; D gene ambiguous. Deletions cut 11 bases from V and 4 bases from J, with 11 bases between. The CDR3 totals 12 residues. Germline lookup yields CDR1 MNHEY and CDR2 SMNVEV (reference sequence).

This rearrangement joins TRBV6-6 to TRBJ2-3; the match to TRBD1 covers 8 bases. The V segment lost 6 bases and the J segment 5 bases; nucleotides outside the gene matches: 10. The CDR3 runs to 15 residues. Germline CDR1 and CDR2: MNHNY and SVGAGI (reference sequence). The CDR3 reads CASRGAGGGKDTQYF. CDR3 nucleotides: TGTGCCAGCAGGGGGGCAGGGGGCGGGAAAGATACGCAGTATTTT.

The gene calls are TRBV5-4 and TRBJ2-1; possible D gene TRBD2, 6 bases. Trimming took off 1 base at V and 9 bases at J, with 14 bases between the two ends. This CDR3 has 14 residues. Germline lookup yields CDR1 SGHNT and CDR2 YYREEE (reference sequence). The CDR3 reads CASSLPGGLGEQFF. The CDR3 DNA is TGTGCCAGCAGCTTGCCTGGAGGGCTGGGTGAGCAGTTCTTC.

The genes are TRBV29-1 and TRBJ2-7; 13 positions agree with TRBD2. This CDR3 comprises 16 residues. Germline trimming cut 8 bases from V and 0 bases from J; bases unmatched to any gene: 10. Germline CDR1 SQVTM, CDR2 ANQGSEA. The CDR3 loop reads CSPPGLAGPSSYEQYF. CDR3 coding DNA: TGCAGCCCCCCGGGACTAGCGGGACCAAGCTCCTACGAGCAGTACTTC.

This chain connects TRBV9 to TRBJ1-1; TRBD1 is a possible D gene (5 bases). Trimming removed 3 bases from V and 8 bases from J, with 11 bases in between. CDR1 SGDLS and CDR2 YYNGEE come from the germline V gene. This CDR3 region has 12 residues. The CDR3 DNA follows: TGTGCCAGCAGCGAAACCGCAGGGGAAGCTTTCTTT. It specifies CASSETAGEAFF.

CDR3 region: CAWSVQGGQPQHF. The CDR3 DNA reads as TGTGCCTGGAGTGTTCAGGGTGGCCAGCCCCAGCATTTT. J is TRBJ1-5 and V is TRBV30; tentative D call: TRBD1 (5 bases). This CDR3 is built from 13 residues. Germline CDR1 and CDR2: GTSNPN and SVGIG (reference sequence). V lost 0 bases and J 7 bases, leaving 10 bases between the germline ends. Using reference TRBV30 and TRBJ1-5 for the parts outside the CDR3, the full variable domain is SQTIHQWPATLVQPVGSPLSLECTVEGTSNPNLYWYRQAAGRGLQLLFYSVGIGQISSEVPQNLSASRPQDRQFILSSKKLLLSDSGFYLCAWSVQGGQPQHFGDGTRLSIL.